This T cell receptor beta chain was documented in a study of blood T cell repertoires in COVID-19. The overall study: Some COVID-19 samples were acute and others convalescent; all came from the United States, Italy and Spain.

In the study's own analysis: For nucleated cells, counts were estimated from reference gene primer amplification. Using immunoSEQ multiplex PCR, the repertoire was profiled, and TCRdb retains in-frame clones only, with some absent. That table gives V, J and clone size, and the DNA gave D and trimming. The sample consists of some 140,000 clones, 70% to 85% of them appearing once. There are 18 residues in the CDR3. V trimming: 0 bases; J trimming: 1 base; junction bases outside the gene matches: 5. From germline, CDR1 is MNHNS and CDR2 SASEGT. The V gene is TRBV6-1, the J gene TRBJ2-5; 13 bases map to TRBD2. This TCR was recovered from a man in his 60s with acute or convalescent COVID-19. Sequencing used peripheral blood. CDR3 bases: TGTGCCAGCAGTGAAGCCACCGGGACTAGCGGGATCCAAGAGACCCAGTACTTC. Encoded protein: CASSEATGTSGIQETQYF.